Listed here are 13 T cell receptor beta chains from one sample, sequenced in a study of blood T cell repertoires in COVID-19. Generated by immunoSEQ multiplex PCR, the TCRdb table keeps only in-frame clones and is missing some. The data show roughly 120,000 clones, about 83% seen once. What was sequenced was peripheral blood. These TCRs come from a woman aged 45 to 65 with acute or convalescent COVID-19.

The chain is built from TRBV18 and TRBJ1-5; D is perhaps TRBD1 (6 bases). Trimming took 2 bases from V and 7 from J, leaving 15 bases between them. The CDR3 extends over 15 amino acids. Germline-derived CDR1 and CDR2 are KGHSH and LQKENI. This CDR3 reads CASSPGQGPEQPQHF. The CDR3 DNA sequence: TGTGCCAGCTCACCAGGCCAGGGGCCGGAGCAGCCCCAGCATTTT.

The rearrangement joins TRBV5-6 to TRBJ1-6; 7 nucleotides match TRBD1. Germline CDR1 SGHDT, CDR2 YYEEEE. This CDR3 is 18 amino acids long. The V segment lost 2 bases and the J segment 8 bases; nucleotides outside the gene matches: 16. The chain's CDR3 is CASSLLGQVGGADSPLHF. Written as DNA, the CDR3 is TGTGCCAGCAGCTTACTAGGACAGGTCGGCGGTGCGGATTCACCCCTCCACTTT.

The J gene is TRBJ2-1, the V gene TRBV7-6; the D gene is possibly TRBD2 (5 bases). V lost 3 bases to trimming and J lost 10 bases, with 13 bases between them. The CDR3 is 13 amino acids. CDR1 is SGHVS and CDR2 is FNYEAQ in the germline V gene. CDR3 in DNA: TGTGCCAGCAGCTTCTACGGGCGGGCGGAGCAGTTCTTC. Translated, it gives CASSFYGRAEQFF.

V gene TRBV7-4 combines with J gene TRBJ1-5, with TRBD1 matching 7 bases. J was trimmed by 3 bases and V by 4 bases; bases with no gene match: 9. The germline V gene encodes CDR1 SGHVT and CDR2 SQSDAQ. This CDR3 has 16 residues. CDR3 in amino acids: CASSSRQGRPNQPQHF. In DNA, the CDR3 is TGTGCCAGCAGCTCCCGACAGGGTAGGCCCAATCAGCCCCAGCATTTT.

The V and J genes are TRBV7-2 and TRBJ1-1; D uncertain. CDR1 is SGHTA and CDR2 is FQGNSA in the germline V gene. This CDR3 comprises 13 residues. V was trimmed by 7 bases and J by 0 bases, leaving 9 bases between them. CDR3 DNA: TGTGCCAGCACCCTTTTAATGAACACTGAAGCTTTCTTT. It translates to CASTLLMNTEAFF.

This clone appeared a single time. The genes are TRBV6-5 and TRBJ1-2; D uncertain. The V gene's germline CDR1 is MNHEY and CDR2 SVGAGI. The ends were cut back, 8 bases at V and 2 bases at J, with 6 bases in the middle. The CDR3 has 11 residues. The CDR3 reads CASGGNYGYTF. Written as DNA, the CDR3 is TGTGCCAGCGGAGGGAACTATGGCTACACCTTC.

The chain has TRBV6-5 and TRBJ2-7, with D perhaps matching TRBD1 (6 bases). Germline loops: CDR1 MNHEY, CDR2 SVGAGI. Trimming took off 11 bases at V and 5 bases at J, with 16 bases between the two ends. This CDR3 region has 12 residues. CDR3 coding DNA: TGTGCCGGGAACAGGGATAGCCACGAGCAGTACTTC. Its translation is CAGNRDSHEQYF.

This rearrangement joins TRBV5-4 to TRBJ2-5; possible D gene TRBD1, 6 bases. The CDR3 is made up of 14 amino acids. Trimming took off 4 bases at V and 2 bases at J, with 12 bases between the two ends. Germline V gives CDR1 SGHNT, CDR2 YYREEE (reference sequence). CDR3 nucleotide sequence: TGTGCCAGCAGCCGCGGACAGTTTCAAGAGACCCAGTACTTC. It translates to CASSRGQFQETQYF.

This chain links TRBV5-1 with TRBJ1-2; TRBD1 matches 7 bases. From germline, CDR1 is SGHRS and CDR2 YFSETQ. V lost 6 bases and J lost 4; bases outside the gene matches: 15. The CDR3 totals 16 residues. The CDR3 nucleotides read TGCGCCAGCAAACAGGGGCCTCTCCTCGCCGGCTATGGCTACACCTTC. Translated, it gives CASKQGPLLAGYGYTF.

This chain links TRBV19 with TRBJ2-5; TRBD2 matches at 7 bases. CDR1 and CDR2 from the germline V gene are LNHDA and SQIVND (reference sequence). V lost 6 bases, J lost 4 bases, and 11 bases stayed unmatched. There are 15 residues in the CDR3. This CDR3 is CASRQLRGGGETQYF. Here the CDR3 DNA reads TGTGCCAGTAGGCAATTACGGGGCGGGGGAGAGACCCAGTACTTC.

J is TRBJ2-5 and V is TRBV6-2 or TRBV6-3; D may be TRBD2 (5 bases). The CDR3 runs 17 residues. Germline loops: CDR1 MNHEY, CDR2 SVGEGT. Deletions cut 0 bases from V and 6 bases from J, with 20 bases between. The chain's CDR3 is CASSYSMEVGPVQTQYF. CDR3 DNA: TGTGCCAGCAGTTACTCGATGGAGGTAGGGCCCGTGCAGACCCAGTACTTC.

This clone occurred a few times. The genes are TRBV15 and TRBJ1-4; D may be TRBD1 (6 bases). The CDR3 has 13 residues. V lost 9 bases to trimming and J lost 8 bases, with 16 bases between them. Germline CDR1 and CDR2: LNHNV and YYDKDF (reference sequence). This chain's CDR3 is CATGGTGYEKLFF. The DNA for the CDR3 is TGTGCCACTGGGGGCACGGGTTACGAAAAACTGTTTTTT. The full variable domain, rest sourced from reference TRBV15 and TRBJ1-4, is DAMVIQNPRYQVTQFGKPVTLSCSQTLNHNVMYWYQQKSSQAPKLLFHYYDKDFNNEADTPDNFQSRRPNTSFCFLDIRSPGLGDTAMYLCATGGTGYEKLFFGSGTQLSVL.

V usage is TRBV7-6 and J usage is TRBJ1-2; D not resolved. CDR3 length: 12 amino acids. The V and J ends lost 1 base and 6 bases respectively, with 6 bases between them. Germline CDR1 reads SGHVS; CDR2 reads FNYEAQ. The chain's CDR3 is CASSLGGHGYTF. In nucleotides, the CDR3 is TGTGCCAGCAGCTTAGGCGGTCATGGCTACACCTTC.